The T cell receptor beta chain under discussion was sequenced for a study of sequential checkpoint blockade in melanoma. Study information: DNA from more than 75 pretreatment tumor samples underwent TCRβ immunosequencing. Whole-study findings and limits: PD-L1 staining and CD8+ counts, not mutational load, tracked tumor T-cell clonality.

Treatment described: randomized to nivolumab then ipilimumab (arm A) or the reverse (arm B). DNA-damaging chemotherapy had not been given to any patient beforehand. The CDR3 covers 17 residues. V lost 5 bases, J lost 5 bases, and 22 bases lay in between. Germline values: CDR1 SGHRS, CDR2 YFSETQ. Repertoires were generated with immunoSEQ multiplex PCR, while TCRdb's copy carries only in-frame clones and drops some. Of around 4,200 clones in the sample, 23% were seen once. For this clone: No antigen is known for it.

The sample consisted of tumor tissue (inferred from file names), taken from a patient given nivolumab and ipilimumab in sequence. This chain connects TRBV5-1 to TRBJ2-2; the D gene could be TRBD1 or TRBD2 (6 bases each). The TCR originated in a human donor with melanoma. This chain's CDR3 is CASRPGHQTAGTGELFF. In DNA form, the CDR3 reads TGCGCCAGCAGACCGGGACATCAAACGGCGGGAACCGGGGAGCTGTTTTTT.